Given below is one T cell receptor beta chain in context. Profiling relied on immunoSEQ multiplex PCR, and the TCRdb table lists in-frame clones only, not all of them. The table includes around 150,000 clones, 70% to 80% detected once. The CDR3 spans 19 residues. Trimming at V came to 0 bases and at J to 8 bases, leaving 10 bases not matched to a gene. The V gene's germline CDR1 is SNHLY and CDR2 FYNNEI. The data derive from a study of blood T cell repertoires in COVID-19. Study details: Collection of acute and convalescent COVID-19 samples took place in the United States, Italy and Spain.

The sequenced sample was peripheral blood. The TCR comes from a woman aged 45-59 years with active or convalescent COVID-19. This chain links TRBV2 with TRBJ2-1, with TRBD2 matching over 16 bases. CDR3 bases: TGTGCCAGCAGTGAAGCGGGACTAGCGGGAGGGTTAATACGAGATGAGCAGTTCTTC. Its protein product is CASSEAGLAGGLIRDEQFF.